The T cell receptor beta chain under discussion was sequenced for a study of T-cell memory formation after mild COVID-19. Study details: TCR clustering was largely donor specific.

This clonotype was recorded a few times. Its antigen remains unknown. The CDR3 is 17 amino acids. Germline V gives CDR1 MNHEY, CDR2 SVGAGI. V shed 1 base and J 5 bases; nucleotides not matched to a gene: 5. Employing constant-segment primers, 5'RACE generated TCR alpha and TCR beta cDNA libraries bearing sample barcodes and UMIs. Via MiXCR, TCRdb re-called the 5' RACE reads, giving one row per CDR3 protein. This sample has some 290,000 distinct CDR3 sequences, with around 16% found just once. Whole-study findings and limits: Day 15 to 85 contracting clones showed balanced CD4/CD8; later expanders leaned CD4+.

The source material was PBMCs or a T cell subset sorted from them (not recorded which). The chain has TRBV6-5 and TRBJ2-2; 12 bases map to TRBD1. This clonotype was sampled from a man younger than 30 who had mild COVID-19 (a few samples of this study predate the infection). Cell type and time point are not known. Written as DNA, the CDR3 is TGTGCCAGCAGTTACTGGGGACAGGGGGCTTATACCGGGGAGCTGTTTTTT. Amino acids: CASSYWGQGAYTGELFF.